A single sample gave rise to the 5 T cell receptor beta chains below, sequenced in a study of blood T cell repertoires in COVID-19 (TCRdb year 2020). Library preparation used the immunoSEQ multiplex PCR assay. TCRdb carries this immuneACCESS record with in-frame sequences only. Its versions omit some clonotypes, under half of them owing to an unresolved V gene in the studies checked, with the rest unexplained. The sample includes about 270,000 clones, with about 91% observed a single time. Of the sample, approximately 1.2% falls within the top ten clones. The sequencing sample was made of PBMCs or T cells enriched from blood (not recorded which). The origin of the receptors is a woman in her thirties or forties with acute COVID-19.

In DNA, the CDR3 is TGTGCCAGCAGTTTCGAGGGGACACCTGAAGCTTTCTTT. Amino acid sequence: CASSFEGTPEAFF. The chain employs TRBV28 and TRBJ1-1; a weak D match, TRBD1 (6 bases). CDR3 length equals 13 residues. From germline, CDR1 is MDHEN and CDR2 SYDVKM. Trimming pared 3 bases from V and 6 bases from J, leaving 11 bases between.

The genes are TRBV5-1 and TRBJ2-6; unclear D gene. V was cut by 7 bases and J by 0 bases, with 8 bases left in between. The germline CDR1 and CDR2 sequences are SGHRS and YFSETQ. This CDR3 has 14 residues. For the CDR3, the DNA is TGCGCCAGCGCGAGGTCCTCTGGGGCCAACGTCCTGACTTTC. The encoded protein is CASARSSGANVLTF.

The chain links TRBV5-1 to TRBJ2-5; no definite D call. Between the trimmed V and J ends, which lost 4 bases and 7 bases, there was a span of 11 bases. Germline V gene lookup returns CDR1 SGHRS and CDR2 YFSETQ. The CDR3 has 12 residues. CDR3 protein: CASSPETGTQYF. The CDR3 DNA sequence: TGCGCCAGCAGCCCGGAGACCGGGACCCAGTACTTC.

The chain recombines TRBV7-8 with TRBJ1-3; a weak D match, TRBD1 (5 bases). Germline V gene sequence: CDR1 SGHVS, CDR2 FQNEAQ. CDR3 size: 14 residues. V was shortened by 3 bases and J by 2 bases, with 8 bases between the two germline ends. CDR3 sequence: CASSLTRAGNTIYF. The DNA of the CDR3 is TGTGCCAGCAGCTTGACCAGGGCTGGAAACACCATATATTTT.

The gene calls are TRBV27 and TRBJ1-6; D remains unclear. This CDR3 region has 12 residues. Trimming left V 7 bases short and J 7 bases short, with 8 bases between. CDR1 is MNHEY and CDR2 is SMNVEV in the germline V gene (reference sequence). In nucleotides, the CDR3 is TGTGCCAGCACCGGGTACAATTCACCCCTCCACTTT. Translation: CASTGYNSPLHF.